Listed here are 21 T cell receptor beta chains from one sample, sequenced in a study of blood T cells in healthy people across ages. The authors ran a second PCR of roughly 7 to 11 cycles using a sample-barcoded 5' primer and a J-beta primer mix. TCRdb analysed the 5' RACE reads with MiXCR anew, one entry per CDR3 protein. Among 800,000 or so distinct CDR3 sequences listed, around half were seen once. The sequenced sample consisted of blood. These receptors were collected from a man older than 75 in good health.

This clonotype was seen only a few times. The chain couples TRBV4-2 to TRBJ2-7; TRBD2 matches 7 bases. This CDR3 contains 16 residues. The junction had 8 bases not matched to a gene; V was cut back by 3 bases and J by 0 bases. Germline V gene lookup returns CDR1 LGHNA and CDR2 YNFKEQ. CDR3 loop: CASSQDLGGTSYEQYF. The CDR3 region has the DNA TGTGCCAGCAGCCAGGACTTGGGGGGGACCTCCTACGAGCAGTACTTC.

The chain employs TRBV15 and TRBJ1-1; 7 nucleotides line up with TRBD1. With 0 bases clipped from V and 0 bases from J, the junction kept 7 bases outside the gene matches. The CDR3 spans 17 residues. Germline V CDR1 and CDR2: LNHNV, YYDKDF (reference sequence). CDR3 residues: CATSRDQWDSLNTEAFF. The DNA for the CDR3 is TGTGCCACCAGCAGAGATCAGTGGGACAGTCTGAACACTGAAGCTTTCTTT.

Note on this clonotype: A much larger clone is a single base away; this may be a read error. The J gene is TRBJ2-1, the V gene TRBV20-1, with a possible D match to TRBD2 (6 bases). The CDR3 has 16 residues. Germline CDR1 reads DFQATT; CDR2 reads SNEGSKA (reference sequence). The CDR3 region has the DNA TGCAGTGCTAGAGATAAGCAACAGGCGGGATACAGTGAGCAGTTCTTC. Translation: CSARDKQQAGYSEQFF.

This CDR3 is CSATLEADEQYF. The CDR3 DNA sequence: TGCAGTGCGACCCTCGAGGCGGACGAGCAGTACTTC. V is TRBV20-1 and J is TRBJ2-4; D unresolved. Matching the DNA end better, TRBJ2-7 makes the J call doubtful. The germline gives CDR1 DFQATT, CDR2 SNEGSKA (reference sequence). The CDR3 spans 12 residues.

This clonotype has at least ten counts. J is TRBJ1-2 and V is TRBV9; D perhaps matches TRBD1 (6 bases). Germline V lookup: CDR1 SGDLS, CDR2 YYNGEE. The CDR3 spans 14 residues. V was clipped by 3 bases and J by 5 bases, with 14 bases between them. The CDR3 DNA follows: TGTGCCAGCAGCGGAACGGGGGCCGGGTATGGCTACACCTTC. Amino acids: CASSGTGAGYGYTF.

This chain joins TRBV21-1 and TRBJ2-5; the listed D gene, TRBD1, was not tested against the DNA. TRBV21-1 is listed as a pseudogene. The CDR3 is made up of 15 amino acids. The CDR3 sequence is CASIPDRGRRETQYF. CDR3 nucleotides: TGTGCCAGCATCCCGGACAGGGGGCGCCGAGAGACCCAGTACTTC.

The chain is built from TRBV27 and TRBJ1-2, with D possibly TRBD1 on 6 matching bases. CDR1 MNHEY and CDR2 SMNVEV come from the germline V gene (reference sequence). The CDR3 extends over 13 amino acids. V was pared by 8 bases and J by 6 bases, with 16 bases between. This CDR3 reads CASGEDRVDGYTF. In DNA form, the CDR3 reads TGTGCCAGCGGCGAGGACAGAGTAGATGGCTACACCTTC.

This clonotype was seen ten or more times. This sequence joins TRBV28 and TRBJ2-7, with 7 bases lining up with TRBD2. The CDR3 totals 16 residues. Trimming cost V 8 bases and J 4 bases; bases outside gene matches: 17. Germline loops: CDR1 MDHEN, CDR2 SYDVKM. The CDR3 bases are TGTGCCAGCGCTATAGTGTCGAGCGGGGCGAGGTACGAGCAGTACTTC. Translation: CASAIVSSGARYEQYF.

The table lists this clonotype with many counts. The chain combines TRBV6-5 with TRBJ2-7; no clear D gene. This CDR3 is built from 16 residues. V lost 0 bases and J lost 0, with 12 bases in between. Germline lookup yields CDR1 MNHEY and CDR2 SVGAGI. CDR3 region: CASSYSRRTSSYEQYF. Here the CDR3 DNA reads TGTGCCAGCAGTTACTCGAGGCGGACCAGCTCCTACGAGCAGTACTTC.

Only a few counts were recorded for this clonotype. J is TRBJ2-3 and V is TRBV7-8, with D tentatively TRBD1 or TRBD2 (5 bases each). There are 17 residues in the CDR3. V was trimmed by 6 bases and J by 2 bases, leaving 21 bases between them. Germline V lookup: CDR1 SGHVS, CDR2 FQNEAQ. The CDR3 sequence: CASSFPGTTTFTDTQYF. CDR3 nucleotide sequence: TGTGCCAGCAGTTTTCCCGGGACCACCACCTTCACAGATACGCAGTATTTT.

Points on this clonotype: A much larger clone is a single base away; this may be a read error. The V call is TRBV10-3, the J call TRBJ2-4, with D uncertain. The J call is uncertain, as TRBJ2-7 better fits the DNA end. Germline V gene sequence: CDR1 ENHRY, CDR2 SYGVKD. This CDR3 has 13 amino acids. CDR3 coding DNA: TGTGCCATCAGTCCTTCCCAGTTCGACGAGCAGTACTTC. Residues: CAISPSQFDEQYF.

The chain combines TRBV19 with TRBJ2-1, with 8 bases lining up with TRBD2. V lost 10 bases, J lost 4 bases, and 12 bases stayed unmatched. Per germline, CDR1 LNHDA and CDR2 SQIVND (reference sequence). The CDR3 length is 15 residues. CDR3: CANSITSGDYNEQFF. CDR3 in DNA: TGTGCCAATAGCATAACTAGCGGCGATTACAATGAGCAGTTCTTC.

CDR3 sequence reads: CASTGPGLTNGYTF. The CDR3 region has the DNA TGTGCCAGCACCGGACCGGGACTGACCAACGGCTACACCTTC. J is TRBJ1-2 and V is TRBV6-2 or TRBV6-3; D might be TRBD1 (5 bases). This CDR3 spans 14 amino acids. Germline CDR1 is MNHEY and CDR2 is SVGEGT. With 7 bases removed from V and 8 bases from J, the gap between germline ends came to 20 bases.

The rearrangement joins TRBV27 to TRBJ1-5; 7 positions agree with TRBD1. After removal of 5 bases from V and 9 bases from J, the junction contained 10 bases not matched to a gene. This CDR3 is built from 14 residues. CDR1 and CDR2 from the germline V gene are MNHEY and SMNVEV (reference sequence). The CDR3 region is CASSRDSLYRPQHF. In DNA, the CDR3 is TGTGCCAGCAGTCGGGACAGTTTATACCGGCCCCAGCATTTT.

This clonotype came up a few times. This chain links TRBV24-1 with TRBJ2-3; D possibly corresponds to TRBD1 (6 bases). The CDR3 has 13 amino acids. The germline V gene has CDR1 KGHDR and CDR2 SFDVKD. Deletions cut 9 bases from V and 0 bases from J, with 9 bases between. The CDR3 protein is CATGDKSTDTQYF. CDR3 DNA sequence: TGTGCCACCGGGGACAAGAGCACAGATACGCAGTATTTT.

V gene TRBV11-2 combines with J gene TRBJ2-2, with TRBD2 matching over 9 bases. CDR1 and CDR2 from the germline V gene are SGHAT and FQNNGV. This CDR3 is 17 amino acids long. V lost 2 bases to trimming and J lost 4 bases; unmatched junction nucleotides: 8. The CDR3 nucleotides are TGTGCCAGCAGCTTATCGGCTAGCGGGGCTCTCACCGGGGAGCTGTTTTTT. It yields the protein CASSLSASGALTGELFF.

This clonotype was detected only a few times. V usage is TRBV20-1 and J usage is TRBJ2-7; 9 bases align to TRBD1. The CDR3 length is 14 residues. The V segment lost 3 bases and the J segment 3 bases; nucleotides outside the gene matches: 6. Per germline, CDR1 DFQATT and CDR2 SNEGSKA (reference sequence). CDR3 in DNA: TGCAGTGCTAGGCGGGGACAGGGAGTCTACGAGCAGTACTTC. It translates to CSARRGQGVYEQYF.

The V and J genes are TRBV29-1 and TRBJ2-5; 8 nucleotides match TRBD1. V lost 7 bases, J lost 5 bases, and 12 bases stayed unmatched. The CDR3 length is 14 residues. CDR1 SQVTM and CDR2 ANQGSEA come from the germline V gene. CDR3 amino acids: CSAAWTGPGETQYF. CDR3 coding DNA: TGCAGCGCTGCGTGGACAGGGCCAGGGGAGACCCAGTACTTC.

V gene TRBV12-3 or TRBV12-4 combines with J gene TRBJ1-2; the match to TRBD1 covers 8 bases. The CDR3 is 14 amino acids. The V segment lost 7 bases and the J segment 4 bases; nucleotides outside the gene matches: 8. The CDR3 sequence is CASNPTGGGYGYTF. The CDR3 bases are TGTGCCAGCAACCCAACAGGGGGAGGCTATGGCTACACCTTC.

V gene TRBV12-3 or TRBV12-4 combines with J gene TRBJ1-1; possible D gene TRBD1, 5 bases. Deletions cut 1 base from V and 2 bases from J, with 11 bases between. The CDR3 loop spans 15 amino acids. The CDR3 DNA reads TGTGCCAGCAGTTTAGATGCCGGGACTAACACTGAAGCTTTCTTT. It encodes CASSLDAGTNTEAFF.

The J gene is TRBJ2-3, the V gene TRBV24-1, with D possibly TRBD2 on 6 matching bases. Germline CDR1 and CDR2: KGHDR and SFDVKD. Trimming pared 5 bases from V and 2 bases from J, leaving 16 bases between. This CDR3 spans 16 amino acids. This CDR3 is CATSARGLGNTDTQYF. The CDR3 region has the DNA TGTGCCACCAGTGCTAGGGGACTCGGTAACACAGATACGCAGTATTTT.